This TCR beta chain was sequenced during a study of blood T cells in healthy people across ages. Sample-barcoded 5' priming and a J-beta primer mix drove a second PCR of roughly 6 to 12 cycles. TCRdb re-called the 5' RACE reads through MiXCR, storing one row per CDR3 protein. The sample contains around 1,000,000 distinct CDR3 sequences, roughly two fifths of which appear only once. CDR3 size: 12 residues. V dropped 8 bases and J dropped 5; count of bases not matched to a gene: 6. Germline V gives CDR1 SQVTM, CDR2 ANQGSEA. The sample was blood. This clonotype was sampled from a young man in good health. The V and J genes are TRBV29-1 and TRBJ2-3; 8 nucleotides agree with TRBD2. The CDR3 spells CSFRGGRDTQYF. In DNA, the CDR3 is TGCAGCTTCCGGGGGGGCCGAGATACGCAGTATTTT.